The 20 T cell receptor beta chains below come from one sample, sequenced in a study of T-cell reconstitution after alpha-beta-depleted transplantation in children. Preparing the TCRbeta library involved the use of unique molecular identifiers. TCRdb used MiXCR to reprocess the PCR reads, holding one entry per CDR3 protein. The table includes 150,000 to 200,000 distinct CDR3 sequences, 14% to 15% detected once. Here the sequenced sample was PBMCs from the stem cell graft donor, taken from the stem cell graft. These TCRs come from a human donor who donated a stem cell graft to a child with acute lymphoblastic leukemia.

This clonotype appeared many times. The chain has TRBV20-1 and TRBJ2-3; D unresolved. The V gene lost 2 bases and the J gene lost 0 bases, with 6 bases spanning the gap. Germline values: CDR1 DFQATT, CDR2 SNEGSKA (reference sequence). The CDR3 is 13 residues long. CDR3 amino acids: CSARWPSTDTQYF. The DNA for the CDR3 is TGCAGTGCTAGATGGCCTAGCACAGATACGCAGTATTTT.

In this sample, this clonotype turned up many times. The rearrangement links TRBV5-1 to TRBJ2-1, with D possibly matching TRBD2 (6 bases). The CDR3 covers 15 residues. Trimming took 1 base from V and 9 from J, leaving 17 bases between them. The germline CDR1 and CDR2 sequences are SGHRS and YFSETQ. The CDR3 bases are TGCGCCAGCAGCTTGAGGTTGCGGGGAGGTGGTGAGCAGTTCTTC. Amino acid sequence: CASSLRLRGGGEQFF.

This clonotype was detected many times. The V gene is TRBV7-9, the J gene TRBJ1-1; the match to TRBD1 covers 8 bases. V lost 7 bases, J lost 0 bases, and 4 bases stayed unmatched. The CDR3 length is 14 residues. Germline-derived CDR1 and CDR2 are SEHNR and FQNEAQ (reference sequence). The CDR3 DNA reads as TGTGCCAGCAACAGGGGGGGAATGAACACTGAAGCTTTCTTT. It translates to CASNRGGMNTEAFF.

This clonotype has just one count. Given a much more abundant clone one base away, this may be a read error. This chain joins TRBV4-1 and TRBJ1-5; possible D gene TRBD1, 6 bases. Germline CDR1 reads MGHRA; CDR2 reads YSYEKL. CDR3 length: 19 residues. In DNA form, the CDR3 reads TGCGCCAGCAGCCGAGCTACACAGGGCCTCCGGGGTAGCAATAAGCCCCAGCATTTT. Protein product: CASSRATQGLRGSNKPQHF.

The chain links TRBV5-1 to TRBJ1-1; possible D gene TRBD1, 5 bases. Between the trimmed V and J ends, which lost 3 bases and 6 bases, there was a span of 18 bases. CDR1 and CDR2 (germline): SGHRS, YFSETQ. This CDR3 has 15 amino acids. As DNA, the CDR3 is TGCGCCAGCAGCTGGGGGGACGGAGGGAGAGCTGAAGCTTTCTTT. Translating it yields CASSWGDGGRAEAFF. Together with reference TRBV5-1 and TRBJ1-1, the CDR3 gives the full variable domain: KAGVTQTPRYLIKTRGQQVTLSCSPISGHRSVSWYQQTPGQGLQFLFEYFSETQRNKGNFPGRFSGRQFSNSRSEMNVSTLELGDSALYLCASSWGDGGRAEAFFGQGTRLTVV.

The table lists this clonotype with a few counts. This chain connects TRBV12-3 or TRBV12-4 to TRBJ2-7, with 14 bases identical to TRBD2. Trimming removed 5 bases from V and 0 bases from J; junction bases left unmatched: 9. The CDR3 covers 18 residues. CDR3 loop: CASSTGTSGRARSYEQYF. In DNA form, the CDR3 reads TGTGCCAGCAGTACCGGGACTAGCGGGAGAGCCCGCTCCTACGAGCAGTACTTC.

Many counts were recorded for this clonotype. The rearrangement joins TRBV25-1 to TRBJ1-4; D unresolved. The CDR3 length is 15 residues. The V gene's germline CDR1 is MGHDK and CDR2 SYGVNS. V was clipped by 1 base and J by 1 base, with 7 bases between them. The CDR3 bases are TGTGCCAGCAGTGAATCGAGAGGAACTAATGAAAAACTGTTTTTT. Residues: CASSESRGTNEKLFF.

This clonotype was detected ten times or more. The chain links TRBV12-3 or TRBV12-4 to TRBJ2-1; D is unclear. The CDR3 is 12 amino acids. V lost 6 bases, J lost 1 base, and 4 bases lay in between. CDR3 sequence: CASSHSYNEQFF. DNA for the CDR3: TGTGCCAGCAGCCATTCCTACAATGAGCAGTTCTTC.

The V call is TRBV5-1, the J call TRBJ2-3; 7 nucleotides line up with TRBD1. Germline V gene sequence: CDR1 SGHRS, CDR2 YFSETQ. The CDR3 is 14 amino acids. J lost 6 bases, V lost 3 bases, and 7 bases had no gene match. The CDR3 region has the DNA TGCGCCAGCAGCTATGGACAGGTTCAGGATACGCAGTATTTT. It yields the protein CASSYGQVQDTQYF.

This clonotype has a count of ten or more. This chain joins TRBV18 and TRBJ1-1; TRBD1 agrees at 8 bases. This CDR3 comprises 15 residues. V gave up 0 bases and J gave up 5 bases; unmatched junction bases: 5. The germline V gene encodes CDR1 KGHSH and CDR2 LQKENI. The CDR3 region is CASSPPTGGGTEAFF. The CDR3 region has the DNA TGTGCCAGCTCACCACCTACAGGGGGAGGGACTGAAGCTTTCTTT.

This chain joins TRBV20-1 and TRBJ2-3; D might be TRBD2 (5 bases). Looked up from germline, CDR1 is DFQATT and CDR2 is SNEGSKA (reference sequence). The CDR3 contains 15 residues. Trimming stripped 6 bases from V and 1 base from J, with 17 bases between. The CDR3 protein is CSASGTPSGTDTQYF. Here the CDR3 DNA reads TGCAGTGCCAGCGGTACTCCTTCGGGCACAGATACGCAGTATTTT.

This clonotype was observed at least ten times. The CDR3 here is CASSLVSETQYF. In nucleotides, the CDR3 is TGTGCCAGCAGCTTAGTTTCAGAGACCCAGTACTTC. The rearrangement uses TRBV7-6 and TRBJ2-5; D remains ambiguous. Trimming took 1 base from V and 4 from J, leaving 4 bases between them. The CDR3 contains 12 residues. Germline V CDR1 and CDR2: SGHVS, FNYEAQ. Filled out from reference TRBV7-6 and TRBJ2-5, the complete variable domain reads GAGVSQSPRYKVTKRGQDVALRCDPISGHVSLYWYRQALGQGPEFLTYFNYEAQQDKSGLPNDRFSAERPEGSISTLTIQRTEQRDSAMYRCASSLVSETQYFGPGTRLLVL.

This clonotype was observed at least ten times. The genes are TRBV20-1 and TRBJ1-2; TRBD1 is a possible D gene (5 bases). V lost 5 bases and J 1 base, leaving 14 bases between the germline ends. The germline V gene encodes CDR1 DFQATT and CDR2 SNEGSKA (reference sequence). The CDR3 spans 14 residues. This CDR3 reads CSASDWGVNYGYTF. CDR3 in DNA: TGCAGTGCTTCAGACTGGGGCGTTAACTATGGCTACACCTTC.

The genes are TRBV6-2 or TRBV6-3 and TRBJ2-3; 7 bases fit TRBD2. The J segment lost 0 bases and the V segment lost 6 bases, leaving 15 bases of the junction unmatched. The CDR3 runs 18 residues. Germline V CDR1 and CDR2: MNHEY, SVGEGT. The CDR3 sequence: CASRNRPGRADSTDTQYF. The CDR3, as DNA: TGTGCCAGCAGGAACAGGCCAGGGAGGGCCGATAGCACAGATACGCAGTATTTT.

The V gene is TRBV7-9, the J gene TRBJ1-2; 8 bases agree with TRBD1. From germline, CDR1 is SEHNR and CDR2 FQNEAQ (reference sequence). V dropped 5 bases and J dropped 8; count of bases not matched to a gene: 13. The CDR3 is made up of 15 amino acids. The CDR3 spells CASSIQDRVAIGYTF. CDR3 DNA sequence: TGTGCCAGCAGCATCCAGGACAGGGTCGCTATCGGCTACACCTTC.

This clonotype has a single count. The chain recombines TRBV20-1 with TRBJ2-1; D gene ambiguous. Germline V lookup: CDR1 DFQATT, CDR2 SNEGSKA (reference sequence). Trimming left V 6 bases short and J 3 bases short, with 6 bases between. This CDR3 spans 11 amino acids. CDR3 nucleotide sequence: TGCAGTGCATCTAGCTACAATGAGCAGTTCTTC. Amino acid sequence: CSASSYNEQFF.

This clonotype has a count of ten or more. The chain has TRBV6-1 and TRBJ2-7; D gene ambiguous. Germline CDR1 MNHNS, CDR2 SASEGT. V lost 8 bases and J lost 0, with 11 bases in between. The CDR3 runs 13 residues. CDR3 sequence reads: CASGVGSSYEQYF. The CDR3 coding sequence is TGTGCCAGCGGTGTCGGAAGCTCCTACGAGCAGTACTTC.

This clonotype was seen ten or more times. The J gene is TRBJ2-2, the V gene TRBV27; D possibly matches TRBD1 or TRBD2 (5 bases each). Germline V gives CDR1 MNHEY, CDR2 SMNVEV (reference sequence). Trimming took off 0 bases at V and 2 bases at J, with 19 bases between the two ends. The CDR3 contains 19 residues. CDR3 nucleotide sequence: TGTGCCAGCAGTTTATCGGGCTCCGGGGCGCTAGTTAACACCGGGGAGCTGTTTTTT. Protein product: CASSLSGSGALVNTGELFF.

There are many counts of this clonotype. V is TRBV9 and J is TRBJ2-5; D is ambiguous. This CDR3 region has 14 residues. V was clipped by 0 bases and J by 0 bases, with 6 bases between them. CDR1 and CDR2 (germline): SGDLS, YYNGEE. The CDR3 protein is CASSVGRNQETQYF. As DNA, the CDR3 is TGTGCCAGCAGCGTAGGCAGGAACCAAGAGACCCAGTACTTC.

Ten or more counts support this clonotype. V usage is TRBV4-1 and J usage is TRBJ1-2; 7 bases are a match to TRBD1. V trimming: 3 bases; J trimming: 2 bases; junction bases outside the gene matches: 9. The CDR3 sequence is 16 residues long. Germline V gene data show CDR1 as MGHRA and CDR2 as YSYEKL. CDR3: CASSQAGDSLNYGYTF. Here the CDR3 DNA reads TGCGCCAGCAGCCAGGCCGGGGACAGCCTAAACTATGGCTACACCTTC.